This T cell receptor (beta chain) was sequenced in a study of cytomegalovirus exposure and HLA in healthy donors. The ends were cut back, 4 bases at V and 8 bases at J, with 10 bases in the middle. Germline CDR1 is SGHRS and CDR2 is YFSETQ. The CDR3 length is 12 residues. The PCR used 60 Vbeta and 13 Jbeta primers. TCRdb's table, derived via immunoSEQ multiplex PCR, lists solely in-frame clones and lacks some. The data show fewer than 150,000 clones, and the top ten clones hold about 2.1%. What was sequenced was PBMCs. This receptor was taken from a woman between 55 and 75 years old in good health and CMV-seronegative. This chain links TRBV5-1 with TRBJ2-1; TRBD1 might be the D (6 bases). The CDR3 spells CASSLNRDEQFF. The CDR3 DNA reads TGCGCCAGCAGCCTCAACAGGGATGAGCAGTTCTTC.